The clone carrying this T cell receptor beta chain appeared many times. The antigen remains undetermined. Patients were excluded for uncontrolled infection, other autoimmune disease, pregnancy or lactation. The source of the sample is a study of T cells in Graves' hyperthyroidism and ophthalmopathy. RNA transcripts were the template for amplifying TCR beta CDR3 regions. Primed by the HTBI set, a first-round RT-PCR was run on the TCR CDR3. TCRdb itself ran the multiplex PCR reads through MiXCR, one entry per CDR3 protein. Of hundreds of thousands of distinct CDR3 sequences listed, about 13% were seen once; the top ten hold around a tenth. The CDR3 spans 16 residues. Trimming removed 5 bases at V and 0 bases at J, with 14 bases between. Germline V lookup: CDR1 SNHLY, CDR2 FYNNEI. Findings and limits, study-wide: Researchers found most expanded thyroid clonotypes above 0.001 in blood as well.

The V call is TRBV2, the J call TRBJ2-1; D ambiguous. The sequence was collected from a woman between 18 and 30 years old with Graves' hyperthyroidism. Sequenced input: blood. The CDR3 sequence: CASSSTKQRSYNEQFF. CDR3 DNA sequence: TGTGCCAGCAGTAGTACAAAACAGCGCTCCTACAATGAGCAGTTCTTC.